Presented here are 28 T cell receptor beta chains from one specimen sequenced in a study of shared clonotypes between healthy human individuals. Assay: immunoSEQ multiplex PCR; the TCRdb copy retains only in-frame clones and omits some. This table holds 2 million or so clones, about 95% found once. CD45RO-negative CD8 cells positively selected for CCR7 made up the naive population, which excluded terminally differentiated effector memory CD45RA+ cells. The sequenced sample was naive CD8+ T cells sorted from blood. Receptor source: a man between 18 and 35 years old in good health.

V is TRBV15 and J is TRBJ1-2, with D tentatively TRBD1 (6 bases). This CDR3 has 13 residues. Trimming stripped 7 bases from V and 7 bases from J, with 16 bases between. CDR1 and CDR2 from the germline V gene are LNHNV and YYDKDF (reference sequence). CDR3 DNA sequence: TGTGCCACCAAACAGGGAGGGGAAAGTGGCTACACCTTC. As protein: CATKQGGESGYTF.

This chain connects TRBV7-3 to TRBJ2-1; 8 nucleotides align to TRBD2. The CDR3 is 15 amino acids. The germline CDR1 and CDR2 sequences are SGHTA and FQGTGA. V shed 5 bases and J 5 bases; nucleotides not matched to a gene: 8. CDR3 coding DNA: TGTGCCAGCAGCCCTCTGGCGGGGGGCAACAATGAGCAGTTCTTC. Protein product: CASSPLAGGNNEQFF.

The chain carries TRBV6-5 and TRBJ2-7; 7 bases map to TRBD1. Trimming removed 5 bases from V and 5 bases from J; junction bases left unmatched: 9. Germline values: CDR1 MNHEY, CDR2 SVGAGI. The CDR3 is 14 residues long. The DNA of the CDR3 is TGTGCCAGCAGTCTGACAGGGACCCAAAACGAGCAGTACTTC. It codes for CASSLTGTQNEQYF.

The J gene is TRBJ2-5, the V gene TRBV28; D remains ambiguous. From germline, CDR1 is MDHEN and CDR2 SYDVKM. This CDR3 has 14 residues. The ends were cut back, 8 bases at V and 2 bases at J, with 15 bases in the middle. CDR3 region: CASASAREQETQYF. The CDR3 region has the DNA TGTGCCAGCGCAAGCGCCAGAGAACAAGAGACCCAGTACTTC.

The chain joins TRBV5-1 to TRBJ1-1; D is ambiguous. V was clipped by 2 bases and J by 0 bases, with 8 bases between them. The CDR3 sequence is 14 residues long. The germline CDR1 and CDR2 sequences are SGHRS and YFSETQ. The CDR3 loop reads CASSLTDLNTEAFF. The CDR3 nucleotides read TGCGCCAGCAGCTTAACGGACCTGAACACTGAAGCTTTCTTT.

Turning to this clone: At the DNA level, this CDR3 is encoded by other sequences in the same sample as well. CDR3 bases: TGCGCCAGCAGCCAAGTGGGCAGGGGTTACGAGCAGTACTTC. It specifies CASSQVGRGYEQYF. V gene TRBV4-1 combines with J gene TRBJ2-7, with D tentatively TRBD1 (6 bases). Germline V gives CDR1 MGHRA, CDR2 YSYEKL. This CDR3 is built from 14 residues. V was trimmed by 1 base and J by 4 bases, leaving 11 bases between them.

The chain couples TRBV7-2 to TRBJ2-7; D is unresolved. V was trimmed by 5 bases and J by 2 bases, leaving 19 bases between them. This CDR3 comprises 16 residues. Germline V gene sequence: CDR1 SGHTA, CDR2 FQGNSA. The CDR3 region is CASSPRFSNVAYEQYF. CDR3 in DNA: TGTGCCAGCAGCCCTCGCTTCTCCAACGTCGCCTACGAGCAGTACTTC.

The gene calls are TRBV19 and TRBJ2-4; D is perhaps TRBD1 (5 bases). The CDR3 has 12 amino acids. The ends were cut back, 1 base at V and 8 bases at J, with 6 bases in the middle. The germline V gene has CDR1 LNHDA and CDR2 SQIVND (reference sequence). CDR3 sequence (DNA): TGTGCCAGTAGTATAGTAGGGGACATTCAGTACTTC. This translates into CASSIVGDIQYF.

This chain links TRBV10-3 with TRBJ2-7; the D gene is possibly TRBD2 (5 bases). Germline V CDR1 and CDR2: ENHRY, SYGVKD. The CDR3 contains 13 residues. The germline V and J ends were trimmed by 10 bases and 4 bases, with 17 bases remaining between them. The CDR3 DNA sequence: TGTGCCACTCAAGAGGGAGTCTCGTACGAGCAGTACTTC. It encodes CATQEGVSYEQYF.

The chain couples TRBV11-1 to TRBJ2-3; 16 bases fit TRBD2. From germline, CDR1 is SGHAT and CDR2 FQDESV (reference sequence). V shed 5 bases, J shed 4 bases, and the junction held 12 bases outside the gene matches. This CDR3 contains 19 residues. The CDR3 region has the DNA TGTGCCAGCAGCGGCAATACCGGGACTAGCGGGGGGGCCGCAGATACGCAGTATTTT. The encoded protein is CASSGNTGTSGGAADTQYF.

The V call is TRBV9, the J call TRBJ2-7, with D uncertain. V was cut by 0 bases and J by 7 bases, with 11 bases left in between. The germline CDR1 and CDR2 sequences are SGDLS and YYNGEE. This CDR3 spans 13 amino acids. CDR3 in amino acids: CASSVVQQGEQYF. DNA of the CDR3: TGTGCCAGCAGCGTAGTCCAGCAAGGGGAGCAGTACTTC.

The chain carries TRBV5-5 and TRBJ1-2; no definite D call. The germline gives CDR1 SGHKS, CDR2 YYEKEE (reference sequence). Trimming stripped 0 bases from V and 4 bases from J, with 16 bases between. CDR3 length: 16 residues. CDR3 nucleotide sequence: TGTGCCAGCAGCTTGGCCGCTAACCAAAGCCCCTATGGCTACACCTTC. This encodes CASSLAANQSPYGYTF.

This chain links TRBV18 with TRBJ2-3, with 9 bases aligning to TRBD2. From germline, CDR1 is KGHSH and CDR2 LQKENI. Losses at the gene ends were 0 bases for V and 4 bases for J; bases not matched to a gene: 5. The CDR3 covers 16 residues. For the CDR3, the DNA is TGTGCCAGCTCACCACCCGCTAGCGGGACCCCAGATACGCAGTATTTT. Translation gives CASSPPASGTPDTQYF.

The CDR3 reads CASSPRTGSLDGELFF. The CDR3, as DNA: TGTGCCAGCAGCCCGAGGACAGGGTCGCTTGACGGGGAGCTGTTTTTT. The V gene is TRBV9, the J gene TRBJ2-2, with TRBD1 matching over 8 bases. Germline-derived CDR1 and CDR2 are SGDLS and YYNGEE. Trimming at V came to 4 bases and at J to 7 bases, leaving 12 bases not matched to a gene. The CDR3 is made up of 16 amino acids.

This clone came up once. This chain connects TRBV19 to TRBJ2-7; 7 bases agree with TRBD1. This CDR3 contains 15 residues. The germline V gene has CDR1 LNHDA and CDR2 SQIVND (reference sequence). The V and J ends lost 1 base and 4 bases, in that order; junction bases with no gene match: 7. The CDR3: CASSIGQGLKYEQYF. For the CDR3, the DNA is TGTGCCAGTAGTATAGGACAGGGTCTCAAGTACGAGCAGTACTTC.

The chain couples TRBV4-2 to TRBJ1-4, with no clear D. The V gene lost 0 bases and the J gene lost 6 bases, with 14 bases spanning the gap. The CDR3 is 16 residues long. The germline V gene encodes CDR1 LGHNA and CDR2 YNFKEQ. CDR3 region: CASSQDLEGFDEKLFF. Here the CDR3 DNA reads TGTGCCAGCAGCCAAGATCTGGAGGGCTTCGATGAAAAACTGTTTTTT.

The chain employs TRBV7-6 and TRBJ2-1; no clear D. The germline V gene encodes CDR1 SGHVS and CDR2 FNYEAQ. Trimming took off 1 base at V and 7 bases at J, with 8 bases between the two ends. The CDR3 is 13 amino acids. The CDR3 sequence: CASSLGSRNEQFF. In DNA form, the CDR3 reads TGTGCCAGCAGCTTAGGTTCGAGGAATGAGCAGTTCTTC.

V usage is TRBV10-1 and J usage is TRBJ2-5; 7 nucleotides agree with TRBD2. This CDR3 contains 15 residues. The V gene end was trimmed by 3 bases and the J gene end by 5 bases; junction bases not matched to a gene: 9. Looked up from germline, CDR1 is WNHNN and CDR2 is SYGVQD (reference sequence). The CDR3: CASSEGAGSWETQYF. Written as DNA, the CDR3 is TGCGCCAGCAGTGAAGGAGCGGGGAGTTGGGAGACCCAGTACTTC.

This chain's CDR3 is CASSLEDSRADTQYF. The DNA of the CDR3 is TGTGCCAGCAGCTTGGAGGACAGTCGGGCAGATACGCAGTATTTT. The genes are TRBV7-6 and TRBJ2-3; weak D call: TRBD1 (6 bases). Germline CDR1 and CDR2: SGHVS and FNYEAQ. The CDR3 is made up of 15 amino acids. The V and J ends lost 3 bases and 4 bases respectively, with 14 bases between them.

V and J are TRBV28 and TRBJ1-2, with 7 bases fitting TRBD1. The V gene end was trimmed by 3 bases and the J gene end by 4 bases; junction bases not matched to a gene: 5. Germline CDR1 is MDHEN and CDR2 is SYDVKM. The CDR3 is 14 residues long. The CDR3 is CASSFEGATYGYTF. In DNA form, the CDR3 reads TGTGCCAGCAGTTTCGAGGGGGCTACCTATGGCTACACCTTC.

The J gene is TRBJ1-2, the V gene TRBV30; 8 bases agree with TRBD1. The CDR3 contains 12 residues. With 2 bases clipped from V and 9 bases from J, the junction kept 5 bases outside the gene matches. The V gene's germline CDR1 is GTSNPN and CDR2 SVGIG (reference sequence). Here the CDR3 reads CAWSPRDRSYTF. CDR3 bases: TGTGCCTGGAGTCCACGGGACAGGAGCTACACCTTC.

In nucleotides, the CDR3 is TGCGCCAGCAGCCGAGTACATCCGGGACTAGCGGGAGGCCTAAACTACGAGCAGTACTTC. Translating gives CASSRVHPGLAGGLNYEQYF. The chain uses TRBV4-3 and TRBJ2-7; 15 nucleotides align to TRBD2. This CDR3 spans 20 amino acids. Trimming at V came to 4 bases and at J to 3 bases, leaving 16 bases not matched to a gene. Germline-derived CDR1 and CDR2 are LGHNA and YSLEER.

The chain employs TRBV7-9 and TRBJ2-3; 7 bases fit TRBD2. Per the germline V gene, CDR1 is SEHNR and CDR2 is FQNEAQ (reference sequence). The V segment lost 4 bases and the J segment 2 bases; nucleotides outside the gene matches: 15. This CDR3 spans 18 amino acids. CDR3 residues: CASSSRVSSGGHTDTQYF. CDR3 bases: TGTGCCAGCAGCTCTAGGGTCTCTAGCGGAGGTCACACAGATACGCAGTATTTT.

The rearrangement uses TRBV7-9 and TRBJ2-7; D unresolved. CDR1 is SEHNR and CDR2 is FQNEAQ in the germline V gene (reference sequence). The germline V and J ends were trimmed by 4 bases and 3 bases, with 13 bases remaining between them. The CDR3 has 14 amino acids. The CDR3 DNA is TGTGCCAGCAGCTCTACAGACGAAAACTACGAGCAGTACTTC. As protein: CASSSTDENYEQYF. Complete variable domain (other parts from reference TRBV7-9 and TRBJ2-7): DTGVSQNPRHKITKRGQNVTFRCDPISEHNRLYWYRQTLGQGPEFLTYFQNEAQLEKSRLLSDRFSAERPKGSFSTLEIQRTEQGDSAMYLCASSSTDENYEQYFGPGTRLTVT.

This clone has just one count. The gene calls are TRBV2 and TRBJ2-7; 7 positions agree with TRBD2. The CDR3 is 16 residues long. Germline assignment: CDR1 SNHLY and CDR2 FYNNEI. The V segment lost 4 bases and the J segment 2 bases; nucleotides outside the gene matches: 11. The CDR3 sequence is CASSAGGGLDTYEQYF. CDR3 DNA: TGTGCCAGCAGTGCGGGGGGAGGGTTGGATACCTACGAGCAGTACTTC.

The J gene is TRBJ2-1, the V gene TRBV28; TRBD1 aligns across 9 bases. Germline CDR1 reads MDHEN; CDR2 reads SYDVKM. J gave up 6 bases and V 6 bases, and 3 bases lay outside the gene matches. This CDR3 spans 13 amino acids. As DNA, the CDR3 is TGTGCCAGCAGGAGGACAGGGGCCAATGAGCAGTTCTTC. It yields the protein CASRRTGANEQFF.

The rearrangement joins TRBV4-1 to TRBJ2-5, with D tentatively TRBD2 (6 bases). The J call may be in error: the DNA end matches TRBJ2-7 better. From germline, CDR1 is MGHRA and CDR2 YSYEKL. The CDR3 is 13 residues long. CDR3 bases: TGCGCCAGCAGCCAAGATTGGGGGGACGAGCAGTACTTC. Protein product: CASSQDWGDEQYF.

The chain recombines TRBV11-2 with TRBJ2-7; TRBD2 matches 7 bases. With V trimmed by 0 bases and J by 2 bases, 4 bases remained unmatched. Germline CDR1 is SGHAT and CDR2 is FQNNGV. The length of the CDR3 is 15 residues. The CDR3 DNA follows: TGTGCCAGCAGCTTAGACGGGGGGATTCCCTACGAGCAGTACTTC. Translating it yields CASSLDGGIPYEQYF.